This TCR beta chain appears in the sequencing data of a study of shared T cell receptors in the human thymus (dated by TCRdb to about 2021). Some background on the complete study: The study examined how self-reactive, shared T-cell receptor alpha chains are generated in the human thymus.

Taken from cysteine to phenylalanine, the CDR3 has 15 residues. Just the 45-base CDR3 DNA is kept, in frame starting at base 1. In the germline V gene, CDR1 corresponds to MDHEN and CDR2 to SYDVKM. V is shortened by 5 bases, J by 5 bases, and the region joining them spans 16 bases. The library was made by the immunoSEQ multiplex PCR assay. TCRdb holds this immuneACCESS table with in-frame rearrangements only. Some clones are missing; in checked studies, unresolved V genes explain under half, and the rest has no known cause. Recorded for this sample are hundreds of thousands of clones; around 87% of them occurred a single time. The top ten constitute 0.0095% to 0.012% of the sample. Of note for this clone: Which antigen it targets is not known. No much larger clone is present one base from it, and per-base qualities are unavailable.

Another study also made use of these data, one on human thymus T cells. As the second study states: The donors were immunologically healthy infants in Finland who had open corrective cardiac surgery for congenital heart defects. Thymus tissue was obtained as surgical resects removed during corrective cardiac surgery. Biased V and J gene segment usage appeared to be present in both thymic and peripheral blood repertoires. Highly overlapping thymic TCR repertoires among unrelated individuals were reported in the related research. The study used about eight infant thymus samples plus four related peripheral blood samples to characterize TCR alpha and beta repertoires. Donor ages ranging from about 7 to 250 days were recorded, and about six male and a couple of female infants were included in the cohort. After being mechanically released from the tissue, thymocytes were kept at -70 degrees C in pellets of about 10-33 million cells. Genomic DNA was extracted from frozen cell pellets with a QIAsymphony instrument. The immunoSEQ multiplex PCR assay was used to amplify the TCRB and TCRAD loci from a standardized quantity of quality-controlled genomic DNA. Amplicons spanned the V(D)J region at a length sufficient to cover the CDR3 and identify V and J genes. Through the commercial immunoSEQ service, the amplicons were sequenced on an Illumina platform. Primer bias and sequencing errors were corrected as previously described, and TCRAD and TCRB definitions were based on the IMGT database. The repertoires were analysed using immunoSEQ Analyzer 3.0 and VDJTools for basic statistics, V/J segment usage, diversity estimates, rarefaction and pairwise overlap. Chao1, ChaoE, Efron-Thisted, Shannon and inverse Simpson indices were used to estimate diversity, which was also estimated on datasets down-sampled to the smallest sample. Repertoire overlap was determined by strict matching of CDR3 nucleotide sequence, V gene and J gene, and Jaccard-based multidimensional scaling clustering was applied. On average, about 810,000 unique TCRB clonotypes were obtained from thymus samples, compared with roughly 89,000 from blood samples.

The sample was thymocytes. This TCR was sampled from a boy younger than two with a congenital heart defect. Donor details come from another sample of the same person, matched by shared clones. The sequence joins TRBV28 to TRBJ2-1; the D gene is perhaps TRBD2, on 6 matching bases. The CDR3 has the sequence CASSPTPEGNNEQFF. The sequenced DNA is TGTGCCAGCAGTCCTACCCCGGAGGGGAACAATGAGCAGTTCTTC.